This passage covers 20 T cell receptor beta chains from one sample sequenced in a study of cytomegalovirus exposure and HLA in healthy donors. This PCR relied on a set of 60 Vbeta primers and 13 Jbeta primers. Profiling relied on immunoSEQ multiplex PCR, and the TCRdb table lists in-frame clones only, not all of them. The repertoire consists of some 200,000 clones, with about 74% occurring once and the leading ten covering roughly a sixth. The sample was PBMCs. The source is a middle-aged man in good health and CMV-seronegative.

V and J are TRBV10-2 and TRBJ1-1; the match to TRBD1 covers 10 bases. V lost 3 bases and J lost 5; bases outside the gene matches: 3. Germline values: CDR1 WSHSY, CDR2 SAAADI. The CDR3 runs 14 residues. CDR3 residues: CASSEGQGGTEAFF. The CDR3 nucleotides read TGCGCCAGCAGTGAAGGACAGGGGGGGACTGAAGCTTTCTTT.

The chain links TRBV5-1 to TRBJ1-4; 9 bases map to TRBD1. V was clipped by 2 bases and J by 4 bases; unmatched bases: 3. The CDR3 extends over 15 amino acids. Looked up from germline, CDR1 is SGHRS and CDR2 is YFSETQ. This CDR3 is CASSFGQGFNEKLFF. CDR3 DNA sequence: TGCGCCAGCAGCTTCGGACAGGGGTTTAATGAAAAACTGTTTTTT.

The chain employs TRBV11-2 and TRBJ1-1; 7 bases agree with TRBD1. The germline gives CDR1 SGHAT, CDR2 FQNNGV. This CDR3 is 15 amino acids long. J lost 1 base, V lost 7 bases, and 9 bases had no gene match. CDR3: CASTPLNRGNTEAFF. CDR3 DNA sequence: TGTGCCAGCACCCCCTTAAACAGGGGGAACACTGAAGCTTTCTTT.

This chain uses TRBV5-1 with TRBJ1-5; a possible D gene is TRBD1 (6 bases). V was shortened by 2 bases and J by 9 bases, with 18 bases between the two germline ends. Germline CDR1 and CDR2: SGHRS and YFSETQ. There are 15 residues in the CDR3. CDR3 protein: CASSLTGPPQGPQHF. The CDR3 region has the DNA TGCGCCAGCAGCTTAACGGGCCCGCCACAGGGGCCCCAGCATTTT.

This clone occurred once. The chain recombines TRBV11-1 with TRBJ1-6; 7 bases align to TRBD1. V was pared by 8 bases and J by 10 bases, with 8 bases of the junction left unmatched. The CDR3 has 13 residues. Germline CDR1 reads SGHAT; CDR2 reads FQDESV (reference sequence). The CDR3 region has the DNA TGTGCCAGCCAGATGACAGGGCAATCACCCCTCCACTTT. Residues: CASQMTGQSPLHF. The full variable domain, rest sourced from reference TRBV11-1 and TRBJ1-6, is EAEVAQSPRYKITEKSQAVAFWCDPISGHATLYWYRQILGQGPELLVQFQDESVVDDSQLPKDRFSAERLKGVDSTLKIQPAELGDSAMYLCASQMTGQSPLHFGNGTRLTVT.

The chain uses TRBV7-6 and TRBJ2-7, with TRBD1 matching over 8 bases. Germline V gene data show CDR1 as SGHVS and CDR2 as FNYEAQ. The CDR3 runs to 14 residues. V was pared by 1 base and J by 6 bases, with 5 bases of the junction left unmatched. The CDR3, as DNA: TGTGCCAGCAGCTTAGGGGGGACAGGTTTCGAGCAGTACTTC. Translating gives CASSLGGTGFEQYF.

CDR3 DNA sequence: TGCGCCAGCAGCTTGGCCCCGACTAGCGGCAACAATGAGCAGTTCTTC. Protein product: CASSLAPTSGNNEQFF. The chain couples TRBV5-1 to TRBJ2-1; TRBD2 matches at 9 bases. The germline V gene encodes CDR1 SGHRS and CDR2 YFSETQ. The V gene end was trimmed by 0 bases and the J gene end by 5 bases; junction bases not matched to a gene: 6. CDR3 size: 16 residues.

The rearrangement joins TRBV5-1 to TRBJ2-3; 8 positions agree with TRBD2. The trim removed 0 bases at V and 4 bases at J, leaving 4 bases unmatched. The germline CDR1 and CDR2 sequences are SGHRS and YFSETQ. This CDR3 is 15 amino acids long. CDR3 region: CASSLAGRASDTQYF. The CDR3 nucleotides are TGCGCCAGCAGCTTGGCCGGGAGGGCCTCAGATACGCAGTATTTT.

The chain links TRBV7-2 to TRBJ1-5, with a tentative D call TRBD1 (6 bases). Germline V lookup: CDR1 SGHTA, CDR2 FQGNSA. The CDR3 runs to 13 residues. Between the trimmed V and J ends, which lost 3 bases and 6 bases, there was a span of 9 bases. CDR3 protein: CASSFAGVQPQHF. CDR3 DNA: TGTGCCAGCAGCTTTGCAGGGGTTCAGCCCCAGCATTTT.

Points on this clone: Other DNA sequences in this sample translate to the same CDR3. V usage is TRBV5-1 and J usage is TRBJ2-6, with 7 bases matching TRBD1. V was pared by 4 bases and J by 4 bases, with 5 bases of the junction left unmatched. Germline loops: CDR1 SGHRS, CDR2 YFSETQ. The CDR3 runs 15 residues. The CDR3 is CASSPRGPGANVLTF. The CDR3 nucleotides read TGCGCCAGCAGCCCAAGGGGGCCGGGGGCCAACGTCCTGACTTTC.

V gene TRBV19 combines with J gene TRBJ2-1, with 7 bases aligning to TRBD1. The CDR3 is 14 amino acids. CDR1 is LNHDA and CDR2 is SQIVND in the germline V gene (reference sequence). V lost 7 bases to trimming and J lost 5 bases; unmatched junction nucleotides: 8. CDR3 bases: TGTGCCAGTACCCTACAGGGGATTAACAATGAGCAGTTCTTC. Protein: CASTLQGINNEQFF.

In DNA form, the CDR3 reads TGTGCCAGCAGCTCGTCTGGAGGGCTAGGGGGGGGAGCTTTCTTT. This encodes CASSSSGGLGGGAFF. The J gene is TRBJ1-1, the V gene TRBV7-9; possibly TRBD1 for D (6 bases). V was shortened by 4 bases and J by 10 bases, with 22 bases between the two germline ends. This CDR3 contains 15 residues. Germline V lookup: CDR1 SEHNR, CDR2 FQNEAQ (reference sequence).

This clone was recorded only once. The CDR3 nucleotides read TGTGCCAGCAGCTTAGGGGACGGAGGGACCGCCGTGGGGGGCCAGTACTTC. Its translation is CASSLGDGGTAVGGQYF. The V gene is TRBV7-6, the J gene TRBJ2-5, with D possibly TRBD2 on 6 matching bases. This CDR3 is built from 17 residues. V lost 1 base, J lost 10 bases, and 25 bases lay in between. The germline V gene has CDR1 SGHVS and CDR2 FNYEAQ.

V gene TRBV6-1 combines with J gene TRBJ1-1; no reliable D call. V shed 4 bases and J shed 0 bases, with 18 bases lying between them. The CDR3 spans 17 residues. CDR1 and CDR2 from the germline V gene are MNHNS and SASEGT. CDR3 sequence reads: CASSGRVPQGMNTEAFF. DNA of the CDR3: TGTGCCAGCAGTGGGAGGGTCCCTCAAGGAATGAACACTGAAGCTTTCTTT.

V gene TRBV6-1 combines with J gene TRBJ2-7; 10 bases map to TRBD2. Germline V gives CDR1 MNHNS, CDR2 SASEGT. V shed 3 bases, J shed 0 bases, and the junction held 2 bases outside the gene matches. The CDR3 extends over 15 amino acids. CDR3 sequence reads: CASSDTSGNSYEQYF. The CDR3, as DNA: TGTGCCAGCAGTGATACTAGCGGGAACTCCTACGAGCAGTACTTC.

The V and J genes are TRBV15 and TRBJ2-6; D ambiguous. CDR3 size: 15 residues. Germline CDR1 is LNHNV and CDR2 is YYDKDF (reference sequence). V lost 0 bases and J lost 4, with 7 bases in between. CDR3 sequence (DNA): TGTGCCACCAGCAGAGACGGGTTAGGGGCCAACGTCCTGACTTTC. Translating it yields CATSRDGLGANVLTF. Full variable domain (outside the CDR3, taken from reference TRBV15 and TRBJ2-6): DAMVIQNPRYQVTQFGKPVTLSCSQTLNHNVMYWYQQKSSQAPKLLFHYYDKDFNNEADTPDNFQSRRPNTSFCFLDIRSPGLGDTAMYLCATSRDGLGANVLTFGAGSRLTVL.

This clone was counted a single time. This chain joins TRBV2 and TRBJ1-1, with D perhaps TRBD1 (6 bases). The CDR3 length is 13 residues. Germline lookup yields CDR1 SNHLY and CDR2 FYNNEI. Trimming took off 10 bases at V and 0 bases at J, with 12 bases between the two ends. The CDR3 DNA is TGTGCCAACCGGGACAAGATGAACACTGAAGCTTTCTTT. Translating it yields CANRDKMNTEAFF.

The V call is TRBV6-4, the J call TRBJ2-3, with D possibly being TRBD2 (6 bases). This CDR3 has 15 residues. V lost 5 bases and J lost 1, with 13 bases in between. CDR1 is MRHNA, CDR2 SNTAGT, per germline. Here the CDR3 DNA reads TGTGCCAGCAGTCTTGGCGGGGTGGGCACAGATACGCAGTATTTT. This gives the protein CASSLGGVGTDTQYF.

The chain links TRBV28 to TRBJ2-3; D is uncertain. This CDR3 contains 14 residues. Per the germline V gene, CDR1 is MDHEN and CDR2 is SYDVKM. Trimming took off 1 base at V and 0 bases at J, with 5 bases between the two ends. The CDR3 region is CASSLSGSTDTQYF. CDR3 nucleotides: TGTGCCAGCAGTTTATCCGGGAGCACAGATACGCAGTATTTT.

This clone has a single count. The J gene is TRBJ1-5, the V gene TRBV18, with a weak D call TRBD1 (5 bases). Per germline, CDR1 KGHSH and CDR2 LQKENI. CDR3 length equals 15 residues. Trimming shortened V by 6 bases and J by 0 bases, and 12 bases separated the two germline ends. The CDR3 DNA sequence: TGTGCCAGCTCCCCTACTACAGGTAGCAATCAGCCCCAGCATTTT. It encodes CASSPTTGSNQPQHF.